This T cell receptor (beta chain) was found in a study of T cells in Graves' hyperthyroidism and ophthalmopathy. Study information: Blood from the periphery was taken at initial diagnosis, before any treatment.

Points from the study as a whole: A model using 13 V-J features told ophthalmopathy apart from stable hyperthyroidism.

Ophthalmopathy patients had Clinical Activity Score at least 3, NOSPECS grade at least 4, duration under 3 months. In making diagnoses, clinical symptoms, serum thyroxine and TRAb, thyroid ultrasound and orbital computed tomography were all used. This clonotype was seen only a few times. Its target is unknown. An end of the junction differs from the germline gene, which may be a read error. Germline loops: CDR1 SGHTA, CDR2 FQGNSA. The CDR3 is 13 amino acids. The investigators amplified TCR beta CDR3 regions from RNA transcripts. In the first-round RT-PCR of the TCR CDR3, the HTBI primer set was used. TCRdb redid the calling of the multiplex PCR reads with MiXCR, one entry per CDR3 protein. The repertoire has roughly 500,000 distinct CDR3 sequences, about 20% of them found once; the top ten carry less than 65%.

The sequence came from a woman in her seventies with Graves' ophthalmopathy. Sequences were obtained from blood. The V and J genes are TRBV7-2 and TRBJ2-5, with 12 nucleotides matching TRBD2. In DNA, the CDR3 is TGTGCCAGCAGCTCGAGACTAGCGGGGGCCTATGACTTC. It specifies CASSSRLAGAYDF.